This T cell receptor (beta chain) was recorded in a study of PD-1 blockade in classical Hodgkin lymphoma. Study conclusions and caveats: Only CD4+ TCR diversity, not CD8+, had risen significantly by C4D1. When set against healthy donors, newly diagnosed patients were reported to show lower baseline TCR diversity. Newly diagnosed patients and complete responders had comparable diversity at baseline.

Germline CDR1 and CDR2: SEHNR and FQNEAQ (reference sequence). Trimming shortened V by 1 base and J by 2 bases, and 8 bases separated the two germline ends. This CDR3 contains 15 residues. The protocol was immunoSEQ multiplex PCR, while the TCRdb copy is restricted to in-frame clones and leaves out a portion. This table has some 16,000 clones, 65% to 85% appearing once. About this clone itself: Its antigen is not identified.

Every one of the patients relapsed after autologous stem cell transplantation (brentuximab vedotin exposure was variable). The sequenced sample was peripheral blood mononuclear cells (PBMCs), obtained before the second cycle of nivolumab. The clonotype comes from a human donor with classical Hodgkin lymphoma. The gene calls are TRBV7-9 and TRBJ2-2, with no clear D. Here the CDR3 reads CASSLGAFNTGELFF. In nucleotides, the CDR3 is TGTGCCAGCAGCTTAGGTGCCTTCAACACCGGGGAGCTGTTTTTT.